The clone carrying this T cell receptor beta chain was picked up a small number of times. As yet, its antigen is unknown. These data belong to a study of blood T cells in healthy people across ages. Study findings and constraints: Researchers deemed the diversity estimates from one million T cells underestimates. CMV infection status of these donors was not known. In these data, TCR beta diversity tracked strongly with naive T cell percentage. Among T cells, TCR beta diversity per million cells dropped roughly linearly as age rose.

For the second PCR, which ran for about 6 to 11 cycles, a sample-barcoded 5' primer and a J-beta primer mix were used. TCRdb passed the 5' RACE reads through MiXCR, listing each CDR3 protein once. The data hold 1.8 million or so distinct CDR3 sequences, with approximately 39% observed a single time. The CDR3 is 14 residues long. V lost 1 base and J 8 bases, leaving 14 bases between the germline ends. Germline V CDR1 and CDR2: SGHTA, FQGNSA. The chain links TRBV7-2 to TRBJ1-2; D ambiguous. The sample was blood. The source is a human donor in good health. CDR3 sequence reads: CASSLERWGGGYTF. The CDR3, as DNA: TGTGCCAGCAGCTTAGAAAGGTGGGGTGGAGGCTACACCTTC. Drawing the rest from reference TRBV7-2 and TRBJ1-2, the complete variable domain is GAGVSQSPSNKVTEKGKDVELRCDPISGHTALYWYRQSLGQGLEFLIYFQGNSAPDKSGLPSDRFSAERTGGSVSTLTIQRTQQEDSAVYLCASSLERWGGGYTFGSGTRLTVV.